The entry below gives a single T cell receptor beta chain sequence along with its context. As originally analysed: Amplification of reference gene primers provided the estimated nucleated cell counts. TCRdb's copy holds only in-frame clones and misses some; the assay was immunoSEQ multiplex PCR. The DNA was the basis for D and trimming; V, J and clone size are from that table. The sample has some 200,000 clones; more than 80% are singletons. Seattle patients were enrolled while actively infected and followed longitudinally. This record belongs to a study of blood T cell repertoires in COVID-19. The wider study: Donors in the United States, Italy and Spain gave samples during acute or convalescent COVID-19. The analysed material was cDNA or gDNA that came from T cells, B-cell-depleted T cells, or PBMCs.

In germline, CDR1 is MDHEN, CDR2 SYDVKM. This CDR3 comprises 16 residues. V was pared by 5 bases and J by 4 bases, with 9 bases of the junction left unmatched. The origin of this receptor is a woman between 40 and 55 years old with COVID-19, enrolled during active disease. The chain links TRBV28 to TRBJ2-1, with 9 bases lining up with TRBD2. The sequencing sample was made of peripheral blood. DNA for the CDR3: TGTGCCAGCAGTGCCCATAGCGGGAGTGGATACAATGAGCAGTTCTTC. This codes for CASSAHSGSGYNEQFF.